What follows are 2 T cell receptor beta chains derived from one specimen sequenced in a study of cytomegalovirus exposure and HLA in healthy donors. PCR was performed using 60 Vbeta and 13 Jbeta primers. Using immunoSEQ multiplex PCR, the repertoire was profiled, and TCRdb retains in-frame clones only, with some absent. The data contain roughly 160,000 clones, around 78% of them seen just once; the ten biggest clones take up around 3.2%. Sequencing was performed on PBMCs. These receptors all come from a woman aged 45-65 years in good health and CMV-seropositive.

V is TRBV9 and J is TRBJ1-6, with 7 bases that match TRBD1. CDR1 is SGDLS, CDR2 YYNGEE, per germline. V shed 4 bases, J shed 9 bases, and the junction held 10 bases outside the gene matches. The CDR3 extends over 15 amino acids. CDR3 in DNA: TGTGCCAGCAGCCCTGGACAGGCCATCGGTTCACCCCTCCACTTT. It codes for CASSPGQAIGSPLHF.

This clone was seen once. This sequence joins TRBV7-9 and TRBJ2-1; 8 nucleotides agree with TRBD1. The CDR3 loop spans 14 amino acids. Per germline, CDR1 SEHNR and CDR2 FQNEAQ (reference sequence). V lost 4 bases, J lost 2 bases, and 1 base stayed unmatched. In DNA form, the CDR3 reads TGTGCCAGCAGCTCAGGGGGCCCCTACAATGAGCAGTTCTTC. It specifies CASSSGGPYNEQFF.